These 21 T cell receptor beta chains share one sample of origin, sequenced in a study of blood T cell repertoires in COVID-19 (TCRdb year 2020). Preparation of the library involved the immunoSEQ multiplex PCR assay. Drawn from immuneACCESS, this table holds only the in-frame rearrangements with V and J called that TCRdb kept. Clones are partly lost; checked studies trace under half to an unresolved V gene and leave the rest unexplained. This sample is represented by about 180,000 clones; approximately 83% of them were singletons. About 3.3% of the sample belongs to the ten largest clones. Sequencing was performed on peripheral blood. Receptors originate from a man aged 55 to 70 with acute or convalescent COVID-19.

The J gene is TRBJ1-6, the V gene TRBV2; D call uncertain. The CDR3 is 13 amino acids. V lost 4 bases and J lost 7, with 8 bases in between. Per germline, CDR1 SNHLY and CDR2 FYNNEI. In DNA form, the CDR3 reads TGTGCCAGCAGTGTTCAGACAAATTCACCCCTCCACTTT. Its translation: CASSVQTNSPLHF. The whole variable domain, filled in from reference TRBV2 and TRBJ1-6, reads EPEVTQTPSHQVTQMGQEVILRCVPISNHLYFYWYRQILGQKVEFLVSFYNNEISEKSEIFDDQFSVERPDGSNFTLKIRSTKLEDSAMYFCASSVQTNSPLHFGNGTRLTVT.

This chain joins TRBV6-5 and TRBJ2-7, with a weak D call TRBD1 (6 bases). Germline CDR1 reads MNHEY; CDR2 reads SVGAGI. This CDR3 spans 13 amino acids. Trimming took off 5 bases at V and 9 bases at J, with 17 bases between the two ends. CDR3 nucleotide sequence: TGTGCCAGCAGTCGACCTCAGGGGTCCGGGCAGTACTTC. Residues: CASSRPQGSGQYF.

This sequence joins TRBV4-1 and TRBJ1-5; D gene uncertain. This CDR3 has 17 amino acids. Trimming stripped 4 bases from V and 2 bases from J, with 18 bases between. Germline values: CDR1 MGHRA, CDR2 YSYEKL. The CDR3 DNA reads as TGCGCCAGCAGCCCACCGCCTGAGGGATCGGGCAATCAGCCCCAGCATTTT. Translating gives CASSPPPEGSGNQPQHF.

The chain recombines TRBV7-8 with TRBJ2-2; a weak D match, TRBD2 (5 bases). V lost 1 base, J lost 2 bases, and 11 bases lay in between. The CDR3 is 16 amino acids. Germline values: CDR1 SGHVS, CDR2 FQNEAQ. CDR3 amino acids: CASSLVSGHNTGELFF. For the CDR3, the DNA is TGTGCCAGCAGCTTAGTCAGCGGTCATAACACCGGGGAGCTGTTTTTT.

This clone was detected only a few times. The J gene is TRBJ1-5, the V gene TRBV10-3, with 7 bases lining up with TRBD1. Germline trimming cut 0 bases from V and 0 bases from J; bases unmatched to any gene: 5. CDR3 length: 17 residues. CDR1 is ENHRY and CDR2 is SYGVKD in the germline V gene. The CDR3 here is CAISESTGTVSNQPQHF. The CDR3 DNA sequence: TGTGCCATCAGTGAGTCCACCGGGACAGTTAGCAATCAGCCCCAGCATTTT.

The chain recombines TRBV24-1 with TRBJ2-7; 12 positions agree with TRBD1. Germline lookup yields CDR1 KGHDR and CDR2 SFDVKD. CDR3 length equals 16 residues. V dropped 4 bases and J dropped 6; count of bases not matched to a gene: 9. The CDR3 DNA sequence: TGTGCCACCAGTGACCCCGGGACAGGGGGCTCAGGCGAGCAGTACTTC. This gives the protein CATSDPGTGGSGEQYF.

The chain joins TRBV3-1 (or the pseudogene TRBV3-2) to TRBJ2-3; D remains ambiguous. CDR1 and CDR2 (germline): LGHDT, YNNKEL (reference sequence). The V end lost 4 bases, the J end lost 4 bases, and 9 bases lay between the germline ends. The CDR3 consists of 13 residues. The CDR3 sequence: CASSRQPPDTQYF. CDR3 in DNA: TGTGCCAGCAGCCGACAACCTCCAGATACGCAGTATTTT.

The chain combines TRBV28 with TRBJ2-7, with a tentative D call TRBD2 (6 bases). The length of the CDR3 is 15 residues. In germline, CDR1 is MDHEN, CDR2 SYDVKM. V was shortened by 1 base and J by 7 bases, with 17 bases between the two germline ends. The CDR3 sequence is CASSLSASDSGEQYF. The CDR3 DNA reads TGTGCCAGCAGTTTATCGGCTAGCGACAGTGGAGAGCAGTACTTC.

This chain uses TRBV7-8 with TRBJ2-7; D is uncertain. Trimming removed 5 bases at V and 6 bases at J, with 14 bases between. Germline values: CDR1 SGHVS, CDR2 FQNEAQ. This CDR3 comprises 13 residues. The CDR3 loop is CASSRDTASEQYF. In DNA, the CDR3 is TGTGCCAGCAGCCGTGATACAGCATCCGAGCAGTACTTC. The full variable domain, completed using reference TRBV7-8 and TRBJ2-7, is GAGVSQSPRYKVAKRGQDVALRCDPISGHVSLFWYQQALGQGPEFLTYFQNEAQLDKSGLPSDRFFAERPEGSVSTLKIQRTQQEDSAVYLCASSRDTASEQYFGPGTRLTVT.

The chain couples TRBV7-9 to TRBJ1-2; unclear D gene. Between the trimmed V and J ends, which lost 5 bases and 7 bases, there was a span of 14 bases. The CDR3 has 13 amino acids. Germline V gives CDR1 SEHNR, CDR2 FQNEAQ (reference sequence). The CDR3 sequence: CASSNLAESGYTF. The CDR3 DNA is TGTGCCAGCAGCAATTTAGCGGAGTCTGGCTACACCTTC.

The chain couples TRBV11-2 to TRBJ2-1; TRBD2 matches at 7 bases. The V gene's germline CDR1 is SGHAT and CDR2 FQNNGV. V shed 2 bases, J shed 4 bases, and the junction held 5 bases outside the gene matches. The CDR3 runs to 15 residues. The CDR3 DNA is TGTGCCAGCAGCTTAAGCAGCGGGGCATACAATGAGCAGTTCTTC. Protein: CASSLSSGAYNEQFF. The full variable domain, in which reference TRBV11-2 and TRBJ2-1 provide the parts outside the CDR3, is EAGVAQSPRYKIIEKRQSVAFWCNPISGHATLYWYQQILGQGPKLLIQFQNNGVVDDSQLPKDRFSAERLKGVDSTLKIQPAKLEDSAVYLCASSLSSGAYNEQFFGPGTRLTVL.

The chain recombines TRBV10-3 with TRBJ2-1, with 8 bases aligning to TRBD2. The CDR3 sequence is 13 residues long. V shed 7 bases and J 8 bases; nucleotides not matched to a gene: 7. From germline, CDR1 is ENHRY and CDR2 SYGVKD. CDR3: CAIKAGVVHEQFF. Here the CDR3 DNA reads TGTGCCATCAAAGCGGGAGTTGTTCATGAGCAGTTCTTC.

The chain uses TRBV5-6 and TRBJ1-2, with D uncertain. CDR1 SGHDT and CDR2 YYEEEE come from the germline V gene. This CDR3 has 13 amino acids. V dropped 0 bases and J dropped 4 bases, with 7 bases sitting between them. CDR3 region: CASSLGGAYGYTF. CDR3 sequence (DNA): TGTGCCAGCAGCTTGGGAGGTGCCTATGGCTACACCTTC.

This chain links TRBV6-6 with TRBJ2-1, with D perhaps TRBD2 (5 bases). Per germline, CDR1 MNHNY and CDR2 SVGAGI (reference sequence). V gave up 6 bases and J gave up 3 bases, with 15 bases separating them. The length of the CDR3 is 15 residues. The CDR3 reads CASRNGGRIYNEQFF. The CDR3 DNA is TGTGCCAGCAGAAACGGAGGAAGGATCTACAATGAGCAGTTCTTC.

V and J are TRBV7-3 and TRBJ2-1; 10 bases are shared with TRBD2. There are 17 residues in the CDR3. The V gene end was trimmed by 5 bases and the J gene end by 2 bases; junction bases not matched to a gene: 9. Looked up from germline, CDR1 is SGHTA and CDR2 is FQGTGA. CDR3 bases: TGTGCCAGCAGCCAAAAGGCTAGCGGGAGCACCTACAATGAGCAGTTCTTC. Amino acids: CASSQKASGSTYNEQFF.

V gene TRBV24-1 combines with J gene TRBJ2-3, with D tentatively TRBD2 (5 bases). The ends were cut back, 5 bases at V and 2 bases at J, with 10 bases in the middle. There are 14 residues in the CDR3. Germline V gene data show CDR1 as KGHDR and CDR2 as SFDVKD. For the CDR3, the DNA is TGTGCCACCAGTGGAAACCGGGACACAGATACGCAGTATTTT. This gives the protein CATSGNRDTDTQYF.

This chain connects TRBV9 to TRBJ2-1, with TRBD2 matching 7 bases. CDR1 SGDLS and CDR2 YYNGEE come from the germline V gene. Unmatched junction bases numbered 6, after V lost 0 bases and J lost 6 bases. This CDR3 is 15 amino acids long. In nucleotides, the CDR3 is TGTGCCAGCAGCGTAGGCGGACTAGTGCGCAATGAGCAGTTCTTC. It encodes CASSVGGLVRNEQFF.

V usage is TRBV6-2 or TRBV6-3 and J usage is TRBJ2-1; no reliable D call. The CDR3 has 14 amino acids. The V gene lost 0 bases and the J gene lost 8 bases, with 11 bases spanning the gap. Germline V gene lookup returns CDR1 MNHEY and CDR2 SVGEGT. CDR3 sequence: CASSYSAGSDEQFF. The CDR3 bases are TGTGCCAGCAGTTACTCTGCCGGGTCGGATGAGCAGTTCTTC.

The V call is TRBV4-2, the J call TRBJ1-2, with TRBD1 matching over 7 bases. Unmatched junction bases numbered 5, after V lost 5 bases and J lost 2 bases. This CDR3 spans 14 amino acids. From germline, CDR1 is LGHNA and CDR2 YNFKEQ. The CDR3 coding sequence is TGTGCCAGCAGCAACAGGGGTTTAAACTATGGCTACACCTTC. Translation: CASSNRGLNYGYTF.

The gene calls are TRBV20-1 and TRBJ2-1, with 9 bases that match TRBD2. V shed 3 bases and J 4 bases; nucleotides not matched to a gene: 7. The length of the CDR3 is 15 residues. The germline V gene has CDR1 DFQATT and CDR2 SNEGSKA (reference sequence). The CDR3 loop is CSASAGLATYNEQFF. The CDR3 DNA reads TGCAGTGCTAGTGCGGGACTAGCAACATACAATGAGCAGTTCTTC.

The chain is built from TRBV6-4 and TRBJ1-6; D may be TRBD1 (5 bases). V gave up 2 bases and J gave up 6 bases, with 17 bases separating them. Germline V gene sequence: CDR1 MRHNA, CDR2 SNTAGT. This CDR3 region has 17 residues. The CDR3, as DNA: TGTGCCAGCAGTGACGAGGGGAGGAGGGCGGTTAATTCACCCCTCCACTTT. Translated, it gives CASSDEGRRAVNSPLHF.